This is a list of T cell receptor beta chains from one sample in a study of blood T cell repertoires in COVID-19. Assay used: immunoSEQ multiplex PCR; TCRdb lists only in-frame clones, some missing. The sample has under 300,000 clones, 84% seen once. Sequenced input: peripheral blood. These TCRs come from a woman aged 40 to 50 who had recovered from COVID-19. CDR3s include the opening cysteine and the closing phenylalanine or tryptophan. The D gene is left open where the match is weak. Part of the rows lack a size; the others show once, few, many or a class for expanded clones.

clone_size: -
v_call: TRBV2
j_call: TRBJ2-7
d_call: -
cdr3_nt: TGTGCCAGCAGTGTAGACTACGAGCAGTACTTC
cdr3_aa: CASSVDYEQYF

clone_size: -
v_call: TRBV5-1
j_call: TRBJ2-7
d_call: TRBD1
cdr3_nt: TGCGCCAGCAGCTTGGGGAGCTCAAGGGGGCGCGAGCAGTACTTC
cdr3_aa: CASSLGSSRGREQYF

clone_size: -
v_call: TRBV3-1/TRBV3-2
j_call: TRBJ2-1
d_call: -
cdr3_nt: TGTGCCAGCAGCCAGAGGACTCTCAATGAGCAGTTCTTC
cdr3_aa: CASSQRTLNEQFF

clone_size: -
v_call: TRBV5-8
j_call: TRBJ1-1
d_call: -
cdr3_nt: TGTGCCAGCAGTTACAGGGTCGGGAACACTGAAGCTTTCTTT
cdr3_aa: CASSYRVGNTEAFF

clone_size: -
v_call: TRBV5-1
j_call: TRBJ2-1
d_call: TRBD1
cdr3_nt: TGCGCCAGCAGCGATCCGGGACAGGGGGGGAATGAGCAGTTCTTC
cdr3_aa: CASSDPGQGGNEQFF

clone_size: -
v_call: TRBV9
j_call: TRBJ1-1
d_call: -
cdr3_nt: TGTGCCAGCAGCGTAGCTGGGAGCATGAACACTGAAGCTTTCTTT
cdr3_aa: CASSVAGSMNTEAFF

clone_size: -
v_call: TRBV5-6
j_call: TRBJ2-2
d_call: -
cdr3_nt: TGTGCCAGCAGCCCCGGACTTACTGGCGGGGAGCTGTTTTTT
cdr3_aa: CASSPGLTGGELFF

clone_size: -
v_call: TRBV10-1
j_call: TRBJ2-1
d_call: -
cdr3_nt: TGCGCCAGCAGTGAGGGACGCGGGCGCTCCTACAATGAGCAGTTCTTC
cdr3_aa: CASSEGRGRSYNEQFF

clone_size: -
v_call: TRBV12-5
j_call: TRBJ1-1
d_call: -
cdr3_nt: TGTGCTAGTTCGCCTTCGGGGTTCGGCCTCGCTGAAGCTTTCTTT
cdr3_aa: CASSPSGFGLAEAFF

clone_size: -
v_call: TRBV5-1
j_call: TRBJ2-1
d_call: -
cdr3_nt: TGCGCCAGCAGCTTGCCCCCCCGGGATGAGCAGTTCTTC
cdr3_aa: CASSLPPRDEQFF

clone_size: -
v_call: TRBV5-1
j_call: TRBJ2-1
d_call: -
cdr3_nt: TGCGCCAGCAGCACTAAGCCCCCTCAGGGGGAGCAGTTCTTC
cdr3_aa: CASSTKPPQGEQFF

clone_size: -
v_call: TRBV7-9
j_call: TRBJ1-1
d_call: -
cdr3_nt: TGTGCCAGCAAATCTAGGGAGGGGATTGTCACTGAAGCTTTCTTT
cdr3_aa: CASKSREGIVTEAFF

clone_size: -
v_call: TRBV28
j_call: TRBJ1-2
d_call: -
cdr3_nt: TGTGCCAGCAGTTCCTACATCGGGAGGGGCTACACCTTC
cdr3_aa: CASSSYIGRGYTF

clone_size: -
v_call: TRBV2
j_call: TRBJ1-5
d_call: TRBD1
cdr3_nt: TGTGCCAGCAGTCCACAGGGGGCGCCCAATCAGCCCCAGCATTTT
cdr3_aa: CASSPQGAPNQPQHF

clone_size: -
v_call: TRBV5-1
j_call: TRBJ2-1
d_call: -
cdr3_nt: TGCGCCAGCACCGTTAGGCCCGAAAGCGGGAATGAGCAGTTCTTC
cdr3_aa: CASTVRPESGNEQFF

clone_size: once
v_call: TRBV28
j_call: TRBJ1-6
d_call: TRBD1
cdr3_nt: TGTGCCAGCAGGGACACAGGGGTTATACCCCTCCACTTT
cdr3_aa: CASRDTGVIPLHF

clone_size: -
v_call: TRBV7-9
j_call: TRBJ1-1
d_call: -
cdr3_nt: TGTGCCAGCAGCTTAGCGGGCAGTCCAACTGAAGCTTTCTTT
cdr3_aa: CASSLAGSPTEAFF

clone_size: once
v_call: TRBV30
j_call: TRBJ1-4
d_call: -
cdr3_nt: TGTGCCTGGGATAGGCAGGGAGGAGAAAAACTGTTTTTT
cdr3_aa: CAWDRQGGEKLFF

clone_size: -
v_call: TRBV6-5
j_call: TRBJ2-7
d_call: TRBD2
cdr3_nt: TGTGCCAGCAGCGGGACTAGCGGGGGGTACGAGCAGTACTTC
cdr3_aa: CASSGTSGGYEQYF

clone_size: -
v_call: TRBV19
j_call: TRBJ1-1
d_call: -
cdr3_nt: TGTGCCAGTAGCATTCCGAACACTGAAGCTTTCTTT
cdr3_aa: CASSIPNTEAFF

clone_size: -
v_call: TRBV28
j_call: TRBJ1-3
d_call: TRBD1
cdr3_nt: TGTGCCAGCAATCCGATGACAGGGGCCGTGATATCTGGAAACACCATATATTTT
cdr3_aa: CASNPMTGAVISGNTIYF

clone_size: -
v_call: TRBV6-5
j_call: TRBJ1-1
d_call: -
cdr3_nt: TGTGCCAGCGTGGCGGTGAACACTGAAGCTTTCTTT
cdr3_aa: CASVAVNTEAFF

clone_size: -
v_call: TRBV3-1/TRBV3-2
j_call: TRBJ2-1
d_call: -
cdr3_nt: TGTGCCAGCAGCCAAGACCCCCTTTATAGCCGGGATGAGCAGTTCTTC
cdr3_aa: CASSQDPLYSRDEQFF

clone_size: -
v_call: TRBV27
j_call: TRBJ2-1
d_call: -
cdr3_nt: TGTGCCAGCAGTTCCGGGAATGAGCAGTTCTTC
cdr3_aa: CASSSGNEQFF

clone_size: -
v_call: TRBV27
j_call: TRBJ1-1
d_call: -
cdr3_nt: TGTGCCAGCAGTTACCGACAGCCAAAGCCCACTGAAGCTTTCTTT
cdr3_aa: CASSYRQPKPTEAFF

clone_size: -
v_call: TRBV29-1
j_call: TRBJ1-2
d_call: -
cdr3_nt: TGCAGCGTTGATGTAAGGGACAAAACTGGCTACACCTTC
cdr3_aa: CSVDVRDKTGYTF

clone_size: few
v_call: TRBV5-6
j_call: TRBJ1-5
d_call: -
cdr3_nt: TGTGCCAGCAGCTTGTTTGGGGACAATACGGGCAATCAGCCCCAGCATTTT
cdr3_aa: CASSLFGDNTGNQPQHF

clone_size: -
v_call: TRBV4-1
j_call: TRBJ1-1
d_call: -
cdr3_nt: TGCGCCAGCAGCCAAGGGGTGGGCTCTGGGAACACTGAAGCTTTCTTT
cdr3_aa: CASSQGVGSGNTEAFF

clone_size: -
v_call: TRBV6-5
j_call: TRBJ2-7
d_call: TRBD2
cdr3_nt: TGTGCCAGCAGCCGCGGGGGGGCCTTCTACGAGCAGTACTTC
cdr3_aa: CASSRGGAFYEQYF

clone_size: once
v_call: TRBV5-4
j_call: TRBJ1-2
d_call: -
cdr3_nt: TGTGCCAGCAGCTATCCGGAGGGTGGCTACACCTTC
cdr3_aa: CASSYPEGGYTF

clone_size: -
v_call: TRBV12-3/TRBV12-4
j_call: TRBJ2-7
d_call: -
cdr3_nt: TGTGCCAGCAATGGGGGACTTTCCTACGAGCAGTACTTC
cdr3_aa: CASNGGLSYEQYF

clone_size: -
v_call: TRBV28
j_call: TRBJ2-1
d_call: -
cdr3_nt: TGTGCCAGCAGACCGCAGGGTACCAATGAGCAGTTCTTC
cdr3_aa: CASRPQGTNEQFF

clone_size: -
v_call: TRBV30
j_call: TRBJ2-7
d_call: TRBD2
cdr3_nt: TGTGCCTGGCAACGGCGGGGGGGCCACTACGAGCAGTACTTC
cdr3_aa: CAWQRRGGHYEQYF